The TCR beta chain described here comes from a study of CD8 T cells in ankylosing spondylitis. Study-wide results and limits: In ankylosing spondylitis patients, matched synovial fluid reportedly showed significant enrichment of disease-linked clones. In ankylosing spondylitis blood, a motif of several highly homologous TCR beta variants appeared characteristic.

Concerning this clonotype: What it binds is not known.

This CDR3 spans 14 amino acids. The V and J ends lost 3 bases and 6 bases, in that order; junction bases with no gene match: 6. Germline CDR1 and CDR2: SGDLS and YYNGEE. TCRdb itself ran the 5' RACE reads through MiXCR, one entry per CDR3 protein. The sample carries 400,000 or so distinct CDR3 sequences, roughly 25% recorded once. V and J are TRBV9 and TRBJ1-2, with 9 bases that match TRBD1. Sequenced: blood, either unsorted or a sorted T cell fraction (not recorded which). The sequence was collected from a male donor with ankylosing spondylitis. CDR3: CASSADRGGNGYTF. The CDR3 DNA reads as TGTGCCAGCAGCGCAGACAGGGGGGGAAATGGCTACACCTTC.